One and the same sample provided the 2 T cell receptor beta chains below, sequenced in a study of identical twins. TCRdb re-called the 5' RACE reads with MiXCR, one entry per CDR3 protein. The sample records 400,000 to 550,000 distinct CDR3 sequences, over 11% being singletons. These same records also appear under a second study, on yellow fever vaccine responses in identical twins.

Sequenced input: CD4+ T cells sorted from blood. These receptors all stem from a woman aged 18-29 years in good health.

This clonotype was counted at least ten times. The chain links TRBV18 to TRBJ2-1; TRBD2 matches 7 bases. Germline V gives CDR1 KGHSH, CDR2 LQKENI. CDR3 length: 15 residues. Trimming at V came to 4 bases and at J to 7 bases, leaving 10 bases not matched to a gene. The CDR3 DNA follows: TGTGCCAGCTCACGGCGGGCGGGAGCGGAAAATGAGCAGTTCTTC. Its protein is CASSRRAGAENEQFF. Full variable domain (remainder filled in from reference TRBV18 and TRBJ2-1): NAGVMQNPRHLVRRRGQEARLRCSPMKGHSHVYWYRQLPEEGLKFMVYLQKENIIDESGMPKERFSAEFPKEGPSILRIQQVVRGDSAAYFCASSRRAGAENEQFFGPGTRLTVL.

The chain uses TRBV5-5 and TRBJ1-2; D perhaps matches TRBD1 (5 bases). V was pared by 4 bases and J by 5 bases, with 21 bases between. This CDR3 contains 16 residues. Germline V gene sequence: CDR1 SGHKS, CDR2 YYEKEE (reference sequence). CDR3 residues: CASSPGGAAYSYGYTF. The CDR3 nucleotides read TGTGCCAGCAGCCCCGGGGGTGCGGCTTACAGTTATGGCTACACCTTC.